Listed here is a single T cell receptor (beta chain). Its antigen is not identified. One end of the junction does not line up with germline, which may come from a read error. The CDR3 totals 13 residues. Germline V gene sequence: CDR1 SGHAT, CDR2 FQDESV (reference sequence). RNA was extracted from bulk tissue without any cell sorting. Newly diagnosed lung cancer patients had thoracic surgery in China, August–late 2014, without prior chemotherapy. The sample originates from a study of tumor and adjacent non-tumor tissue in lung cancer. Overall study context: Each sample yielded 4 million to 5 million productive TCRbeta reads on average. Notes on the study in general: Higher tumor TCR diversity was associated with shorter survival. Tumor tissue had significantly higher TCR diversity than normal lung.

Three rounds of nested PCR, following a modified ARM-PCR protocol, produced the TCRbeta library. TCRdb recomputed calls from the multiplex PCR reads with MiXCR, one row per CDR3 protein. The sample has approximately 76,000 distinct CDR3 sequences; approximately 68% are singletons. The sample taken for sequencing was lung tumor tissue. The TCR was taken from a woman in her 70s with non-small cell lung cancer. V is TRBV11-1 and J is TRBJ1-1; D is unresolved. Here the CDR3 reads CASSLAVTTETFF. CDR3 coding DNA: TGTGCCAGCAGCTTAGCGGTAACCACTGAAACTTTCTTT. Using reference TRBV11-1 and TRBJ1-1 for the parts outside the CDR3, the full variable domain is EAEVAQSPRYKITEKSQAVAFWCDPISGHATLYWYRQILGQGPELLVQFQDESVVDDSQLPKDRFSAERLKGVDSTLKIQPAELGDSAMYLCASSLAVTTETFFGQGTRLTVV.